This TCR beta chain was recovered during a study of cytomegalovirus exposure and HLA in healthy donors. Study in general: The same platform used for the approximately 670 first-cohort repertoires was also used for the 90 to 150 validation repertoires, as a later analysis reported.

The J segment lost 5 bases and the V segment lost 4 bases, leaving 10 bases of the junction unmatched. Germline-derived CDR1 and CDR2 are MNHEY and SMNVEV (reference sequence). This CDR3 region has 16 residues. Clones were read by immunoSEQ multiplex PCR, and TCRdb kept only the in-frame ones, dropping some. The table includes some 270,000 clones, around 85% detected once. Sequencing used PBMCs. The chain is built from TRBV27 and TRBJ2-7, with 11 bases lining up with TRBD2. This TCR was sampled from a woman under 30 in good health and CMV-seronegative. The CDR3 DNA reads TGTGCCAGCAGTTATGGGCGACTAGCGGGAATCGACGAGCAGTACTTC. This gives the protein CASSYGRLAGIDEQYF.